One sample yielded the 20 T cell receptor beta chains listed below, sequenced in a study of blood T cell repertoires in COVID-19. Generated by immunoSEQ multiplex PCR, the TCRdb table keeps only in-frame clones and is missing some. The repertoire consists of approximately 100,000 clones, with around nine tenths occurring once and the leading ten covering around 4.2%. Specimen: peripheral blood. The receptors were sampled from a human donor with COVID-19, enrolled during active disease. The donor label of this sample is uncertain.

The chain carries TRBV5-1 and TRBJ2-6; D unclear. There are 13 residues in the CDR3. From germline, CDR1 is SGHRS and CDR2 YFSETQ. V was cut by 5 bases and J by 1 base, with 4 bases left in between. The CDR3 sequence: CASRESGANVLTF. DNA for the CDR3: TGCGCCAGCAGGGAGTCTGGGGCCAACGTCCTGACTTTC.

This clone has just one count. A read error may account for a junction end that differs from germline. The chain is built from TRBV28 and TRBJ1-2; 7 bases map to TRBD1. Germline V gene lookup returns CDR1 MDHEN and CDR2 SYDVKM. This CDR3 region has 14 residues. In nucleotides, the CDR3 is TGTGCCAGCACTTTAACAGGGGACCACTATGGCTACACCTTC. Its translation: CASTLTGDHYGYTF.

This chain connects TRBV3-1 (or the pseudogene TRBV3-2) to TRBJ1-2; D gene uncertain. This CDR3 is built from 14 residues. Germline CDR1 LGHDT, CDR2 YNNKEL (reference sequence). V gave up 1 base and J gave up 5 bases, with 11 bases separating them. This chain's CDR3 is CASSQVPGRYGYTF. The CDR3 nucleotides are TGTGCCAGCAGCCAAGTCCCGGGGAGATATGGCTACACCTTC.

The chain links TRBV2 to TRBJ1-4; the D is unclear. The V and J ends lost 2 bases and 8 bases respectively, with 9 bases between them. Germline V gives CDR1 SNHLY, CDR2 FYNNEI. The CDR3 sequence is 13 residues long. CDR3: CASSELPLEKLFF. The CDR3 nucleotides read TGTGCCAGCAGTGAACTACCCCTGGAAAAACTGTTTTTT.

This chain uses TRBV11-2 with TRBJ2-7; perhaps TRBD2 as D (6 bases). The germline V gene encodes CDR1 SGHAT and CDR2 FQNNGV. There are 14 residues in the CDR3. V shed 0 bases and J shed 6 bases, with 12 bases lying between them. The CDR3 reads CASSLEGDWAEQYF. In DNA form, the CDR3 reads TGTGCCAGCAGCTTAGAGGGGGACTGGGCCGAGCAGTACTTC. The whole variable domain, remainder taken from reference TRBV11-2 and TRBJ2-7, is EAGVAQSPRYKIIEKRQSVAFWCNPISGHATLYWYQQILGQGPKLLIQFQNNGVVDDSQLPKDRFSAERLKGVDSTLKIQPAKLEDSAVYLCASSLEGDWAEQYFGPGTRLTVT.

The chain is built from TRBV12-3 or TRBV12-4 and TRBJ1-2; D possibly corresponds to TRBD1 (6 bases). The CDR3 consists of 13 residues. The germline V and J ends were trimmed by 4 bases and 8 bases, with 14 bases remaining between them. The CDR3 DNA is TGTGCCAGCAGTTGGACAGTAGCCTGGGGCTACACCTTC. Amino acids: CASSWTVAWGYTF.

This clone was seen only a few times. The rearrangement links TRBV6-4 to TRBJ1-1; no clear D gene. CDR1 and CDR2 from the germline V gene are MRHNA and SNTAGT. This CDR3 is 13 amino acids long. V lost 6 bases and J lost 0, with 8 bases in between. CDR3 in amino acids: CASRAGLNTEAFF. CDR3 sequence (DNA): TGTGCCAGCAGGGCAGGATTGAACACTGAAGCTTTCTTT.

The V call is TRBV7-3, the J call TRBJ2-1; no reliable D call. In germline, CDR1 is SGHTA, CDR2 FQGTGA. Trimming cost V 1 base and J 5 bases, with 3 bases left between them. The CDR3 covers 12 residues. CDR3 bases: TGTGCCAGCAGCTTAAGCGACAATGAGCAGTTCTTC. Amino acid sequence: CASSLSDNEQFF.

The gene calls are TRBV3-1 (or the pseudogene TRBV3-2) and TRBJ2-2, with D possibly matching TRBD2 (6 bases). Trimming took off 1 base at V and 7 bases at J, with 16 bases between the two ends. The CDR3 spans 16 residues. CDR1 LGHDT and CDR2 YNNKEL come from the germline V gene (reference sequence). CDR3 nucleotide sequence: TGTGCCAGCAGCCAAGGGGAGTCCGGGGGTGGCGGGGAGCTGTTTTTT. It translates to CASSQGESGGGGELFF.

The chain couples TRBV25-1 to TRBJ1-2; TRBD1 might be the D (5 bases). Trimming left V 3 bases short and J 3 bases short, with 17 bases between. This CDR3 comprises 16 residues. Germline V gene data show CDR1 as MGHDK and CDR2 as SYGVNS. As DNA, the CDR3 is TGTGCCAGCAGTGATATTGGGGGTCGGGAGTACTATGGCTACACCTTC. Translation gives CASSDIGGREYYGYTF.

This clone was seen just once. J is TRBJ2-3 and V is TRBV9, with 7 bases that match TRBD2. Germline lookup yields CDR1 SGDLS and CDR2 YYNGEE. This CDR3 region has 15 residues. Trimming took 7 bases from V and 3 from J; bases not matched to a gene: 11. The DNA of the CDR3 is TGTGCCAGCGGTGTAAAAGCGGGGAAGACAGATACGCAGTATTTT. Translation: CASGVKAGKTDTQYF.

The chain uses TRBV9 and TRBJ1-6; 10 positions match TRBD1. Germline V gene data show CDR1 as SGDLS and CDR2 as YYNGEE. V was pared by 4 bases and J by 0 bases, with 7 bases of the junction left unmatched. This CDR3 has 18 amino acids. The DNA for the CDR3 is TGTGCCAGCAGCCTTACGGACAGGGGGAGCTCCTATAATTCACCCCTCCACTTT. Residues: CASSLTDRGSSYNSPLHF.

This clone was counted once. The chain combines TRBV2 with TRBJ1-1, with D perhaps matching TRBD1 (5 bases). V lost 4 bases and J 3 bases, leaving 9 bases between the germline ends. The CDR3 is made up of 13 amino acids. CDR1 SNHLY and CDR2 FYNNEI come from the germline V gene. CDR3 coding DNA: TGTGCCAGCAGTGCGAGCAGGGACACTGAAGCTTTCTTT. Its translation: CASSASRDTEAFF.

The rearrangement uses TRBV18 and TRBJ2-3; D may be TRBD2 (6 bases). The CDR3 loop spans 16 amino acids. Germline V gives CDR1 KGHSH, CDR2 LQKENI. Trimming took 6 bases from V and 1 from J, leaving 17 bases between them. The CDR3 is CASSHAATGGTDTQYF. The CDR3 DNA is TGTGCCAGCTCCCACGCTGCGACGGGGGGCACAGATACGCAGTATTTT.

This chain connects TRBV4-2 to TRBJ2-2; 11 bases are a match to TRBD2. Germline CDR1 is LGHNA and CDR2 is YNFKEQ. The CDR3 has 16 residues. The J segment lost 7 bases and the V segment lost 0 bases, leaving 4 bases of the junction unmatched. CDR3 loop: CASSQELAGGLGELFF. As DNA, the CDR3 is TGTGCCAGCAGCCAAGAGTTAGCGGGGGGGCTCGGGGAGCTGTTTTTT.

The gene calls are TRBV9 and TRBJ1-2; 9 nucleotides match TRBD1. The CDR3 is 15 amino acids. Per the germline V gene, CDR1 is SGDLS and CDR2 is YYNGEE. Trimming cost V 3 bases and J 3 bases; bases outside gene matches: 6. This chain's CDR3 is CASSAYRGRDYGYTF. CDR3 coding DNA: TGTGCCAGCAGCGCCTACAGGGGGCGAGACTATGGCTACACCTTC.

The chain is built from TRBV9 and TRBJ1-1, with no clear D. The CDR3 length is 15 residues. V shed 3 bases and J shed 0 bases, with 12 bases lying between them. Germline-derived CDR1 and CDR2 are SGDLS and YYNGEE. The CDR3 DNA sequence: TGTGCCAGCAGCGGAAGCCACGGGATGAACACTGAAGCTTTCTTT. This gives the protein CASSGSHGMNTEAFF.

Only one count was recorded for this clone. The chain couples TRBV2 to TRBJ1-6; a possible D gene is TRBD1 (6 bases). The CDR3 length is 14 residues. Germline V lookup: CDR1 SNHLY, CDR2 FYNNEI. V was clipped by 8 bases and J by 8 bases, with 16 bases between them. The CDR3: CASVGGAADSPLHF. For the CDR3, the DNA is TGTGCCAGCGTGGGGGGGGCCGCGGATTCACCCCTCCACTTT. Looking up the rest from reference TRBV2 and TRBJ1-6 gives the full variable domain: EPEVTQTPSHQVTQMGQEVILRCVPISNHLYFYWYRQILGQKVEFLVSFYNNEISEKSEIFDDQFSVERPDGSNFTLKIRSTKLEDSAMYFCASVGGAADSPLHFGNGTRLTVT.

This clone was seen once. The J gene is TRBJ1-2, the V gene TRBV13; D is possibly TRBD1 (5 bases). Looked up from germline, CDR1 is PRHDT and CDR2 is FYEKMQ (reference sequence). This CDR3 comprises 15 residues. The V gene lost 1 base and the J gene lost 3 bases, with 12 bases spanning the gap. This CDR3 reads CASSLASGRDYGYTF. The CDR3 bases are TGTGCCAGCAGCTTAGCTTCAGGGCGCGACTATGGCTACACCTTC.

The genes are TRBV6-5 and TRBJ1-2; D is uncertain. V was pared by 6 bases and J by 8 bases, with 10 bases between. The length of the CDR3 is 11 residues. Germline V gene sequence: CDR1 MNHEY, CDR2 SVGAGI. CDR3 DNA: TGTGCCAGCAGAGGAGGGAGCGGCTACACCTTC. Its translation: CASRGGSGYTF.